Below, 16 T cell receptor beta chains from the same sample are listed, as sequenced in a study of PD-1 blockade in classical Hodgkin lymphoma. Measured with immunoSEQ multiplex PCR; TCRdb has only the in-frame clones, and not every one. Of around 26,000 clones listed, around 75% are singletons. The sample's time point: cycle 4 day 1 (C4D1), after six to seven weeks of nivolumab. There was relapse after autologous stem cell transplantation in every patient, and there was variation in brentuximab vedotin exposure. Negative selection with magnetic separation was used to purify CD4+ T cells from thawed PBMCs. The input for sequencing was CD4+ T cells from blood, taken before the fourth cycle of nivolumab. These receptors were obtained from a human donor with classical Hodgkin lymphoma.

The CDR3 nucleotides read TGTGCCAGCTCACCACCCTCAGGGGGAACAGATACGCAGTATTTT. Its protein is CASSPPSGGTDTQYF. The V gene is TRBV18, the J gene TRBJ2-3; TRBD1 aligns across 7 bases. CDR3 size: 15 residues. The V and J ends lost 0 bases and 3 bases, in that order; junction bases with no gene match: 3. Germline CDR1 KGHSH, CDR2 LQKENI.

The J gene is TRBJ2-7, the V gene TRBV20-1, with 9 bases matching TRBD1. CDR3 length equals 11 residues. V dropped 5 bases and J dropped 4; count of bases not matched to a gene: 0. Germline V gives CDR1 DFQATT, CDR2 SNEGSKA (reference sequence). In nucleotides, the CDR3 is TGCAGTGCTGGACAGGGGTACGAGCAGTACTTC. Amino acids: CSAGQGYEQYF.

The chain joins TRBV7-8 to TRBJ1-2; D is possibly TRBD1 (5 bases). This CDR3 is 14 amino acids long. Germline CDR1 is SGHVS and CDR2 is FQNEAQ. V lost 5 bases and J 6 bases, leaving 16 bases between the germline ends. The DNA for the CDR3 is TGTGCCAGCAGCGAGGGGTGGAAGGGAGATGGCTACACCTTC. This translates into CASSEGWKGDGYTF.

The chain has TRBV28 and TRBJ1-5; 8 bases match TRBD1. V shed 2 bases, J shed 5 bases, and the junction held 5 bases outside the gene matches. The V gene's germline CDR1 is MDHEN and CDR2 SYDVKM. The CDR3 is 15 residues long. The CDR3 sequence: CASSLTGGLDQPQHF. The CDR3 DNA reads as TGTGCCAGCAGTTTAACAGGGGGACTTGATCAGCCCCAGCATTTT.

This clone has more than one count but fewer than ten. This chain joins TRBV11-2 and TRBJ2-7; D not certain. The CDR3 runs to 14 residues. V was trimmed by 1 base and J by 0 bases, leaving 7 bases between them. Germline CDR1 and CDR2: SGHAT and FQNNGV. The CDR3 bases are TGTGCCAGCAGCTTAGGACTGGACTCCTACGAGCAGTACTTC. Translating gives CASSLGLDSYEQYF.

The sample holds a few counts of this clone. The V call is TRBV9, the J call TRBJ1-1; D is unresolved. CDR3 length equals 13 residues. V was trimmed by 1 base and J by 0 bases, leaving 4 bases between them. Germline V lookup: CDR1 SGDLS, CDR2 YYNGEE. The CDR3: CASSVQMNTEAFF. DNA of the CDR3: TGTGCCAGCAGCGTACAAATGAACACTGAAGCTTTCTTT.

This rearrangement joins TRBV6-6 to TRBJ1-2, with 7 bases lining up with TRBD1. This CDR3 has 16 amino acids. The trim removed 0 bases at V and 8 bases at J, leaving 12 bases unmatched. CDR1 is MNHNY and CDR2 is SVGAGI in the germline V gene (reference sequence). CDR3 DNA: TGTGCCAGCAGTTACTCGACAGGGTCGGGTGTAGAAGGCTACACCTTC. It specifies CASSYSTGSGVEGYTF.

The chain has TRBV7-3 and TRBJ2-1; maybe TRBD1 (5 bases). Germline CDR1 reads SGHTA; CDR2 reads FQGTGA. This CDR3 is built from 16 residues. V was cut by 5 bases and J by 1 base, with 15 bases left in between. The CDR3 sequence: CASSRDSPPSYNEQFF. The DNA for the CDR3 is TGTGCCAGCAGCCGAGACAGCCCACCATCCTACAATGAGCAGTTCTTC.

This clone turned up a few times. The CDR3 here is CASSQDLGTDGYTF. CDR3 bases: TGTGCCAGCAGCCAAGACCTGGGGACGGATGGCTACACCTTC. The chain joins TRBV4-2 to TRBJ1-2, with D maybe TRBD1 (5 bases). CDR1 is LGHNA and CDR2 is YNFKEQ in the germline V gene. Trimming pared 0 bases from V and 6 bases from J, leaving 11 bases between. This CDR3 is built from 14 residues.

The J gene is TRBJ2-2, the V gene TRBV5-1; D may be TRBD1 (6 bases). Trimming removed 4 bases from V and 1 base from J, with 8 bases in between. CDR3 length: 14 residues. Germline assignment: CDR1 SGHRS and CDR2 YFSETQ. In DNA, the CDR3 is TGCGCCAGCAGCCAGGGACAGAACACCGGGGAGCTGTTTTTT. This encodes CASSQGQNTGELFF.

This clone was picked up a small number of times. The chain links TRBV6-5 to TRBJ1-2; D is unclear. The CDR3 covers 14 residues. Trimming took 7 bases from V and 4 from J, leaving 16 bases between them. CDR1 is MNHEY and CDR2 is SVGAGI in the germline V gene. The CDR3 loop reads CASTINGAGYGYTF. The CDR3 DNA sequence: TGTGCCAGCACCATAAACGGAGCAGGCTATGGCTACACCTTC.

The rearrangement links TRBV7-2 to TRBJ1-3; D is uncertain. V lost 5 bases, J lost 0 bases, and 8 bases lay in between. There are 14 residues in the CDR3. CDR1 and CDR2 from the germline V gene are SGHTA and FQGNSA. This CDR3 reads CASSRASSGNTIYF. The CDR3 DNA reads as TGTGCCAGCAGCAGAGCGAGCTCTGGAAACACCATATATTTT.

The V gene is TRBV29-1, the J gene TRBJ1-1, with D possibly TRBD1 on 6 matching bases. The CDR3 is 14 amino acids. Germline CDR1 SQVTM, CDR2 ANQGSEA. V shed 6 bases and J shed 1 base, with 15 bases lying between them. The CDR3 sequence: CSVTGSAGNTEAFF. For the CDR3, the DNA is TGCAGCGTAACAGGGAGCGCGGGGAACACTGAAGCTTTCTTT.

The CDR3, as DNA: TGCGCCAGCAGCTCCGCTGGACAGGGCTACAATGAGCAGTTCTTC. Its protein product is CASSSAGQGYNEQFF. V is TRBV5-1 and J is TRBJ2-1; 8 bases are a match to TRBD1. Germline V gives CDR1 SGHRS, CDR2 YFSETQ. This CDR3 is built from 15 residues. After removal of 3 bases from V and 3 bases from J, the junction contained 5 bases not matched to a gene.

The V and J genes are TRBV11-3 and TRBJ1-2; D may be TRBD1 (6 bases). CDR3 length equals 13 residues. Germline V gene lookup returns CDR1 SGHNT and CDR2 YENEEA. The V end was cut by 5 bases, the J end by 7 bases, with 14 bases between. The CDR3 DNA reads as TGTGCCAGCAGCGGGGACACCACTGTTGGCTACACCTTC. This codes for CASSGDTTVGYTF.

The chain is built from TRBV28 and TRBJ1-2, with D possibly being TRBD1 (6 bases). Germline CDR1 is MDHEN and CDR2 is SYDVKM. The CDR3 totals 17 residues. V was shortened by 5 bases and J by 3 bases, with 22 bases between the two germline ends. The CDR3 DNA is TGTGCCAGCAGTCCAGGGGTCTTTTCAGGCGAGGACTATGGCTACACCTTC. It yields the protein CASSPGVFSGEDYGYTF.